One and the same sample provided the 20 T cell receptor beta chains below, sequenced in a study of blood T cell repertoires in COVID-19. Here immunoSEQ multiplex PCR was the method, and the copy in TCRdb shows in-frame clones only, minus some. The sample consists of about 360,000 clones, more than 75% of them appearing once. The material sequenced was peripheral blood. These receptors all come from a human donor in a cohort sampled during active COVID-19.

The rearrangement links TRBV19 to TRBJ1-6, with TRBD1 as a possible D gene (5 bases). This CDR3 has 15 residues. Germline V CDR1 and CDR2: LNHDA, SQIVND (reference sequence). The germline V and J ends were trimmed by 6 bases and 13 bases, with 22 bases remaining between them. DNA of the CDR3: TGTGCCAGTAGGGGCGTGGAGGGGTCTTATGGGCCCCTCCACTTT. Translated: CASRGVEGSYGPLHF.

The chain recombines TRBV6-1 with TRBJ2-7, with D tentatively TRBD1 (6 bases). The germline V gene has CDR1 MNHNS and CDR2 SASEGT. V lost 2 bases to trimming and J lost 3 bases, with 8 bases between them. The CDR3 covers 13 residues. CDR3 sequence (DNA): TGTGCCAGCAGTGAACAGGGGTACTACGAGCAGTACTTC. Amino acids: CASSEQGYYEQYF.

The chain links TRBV2 to TRBJ2-1; 13 bases align to TRBD2. CDR1 SNHLY and CDR2 FYNNEI come from the germline V gene. V trimming: 5 bases; J trimming: 10 bases; junction bases outside the gene matches: 5. CDR3 length: 14 amino acids. CDR3 in amino acids: CASSLTSGRFEQFF. The CDR3 bases are TGTGCCAGCAGTCTGACTAGCGGGAGGTTCGAGCAGTTCTTC.

This chain joins TRBV5-1 and TRBJ2-6, with 7 bases that match TRBD2. Germline trimming cut 4 bases from V and 0 bases from J; bases unmatched to any gene: 4. The CDR3 is 16 amino acids. The germline V gene encodes CDR1 SGHRS and CDR2 YFSETQ. Written as DNA, the CDR3 is TGCGCCAGCAGCCCCGGCGGGAGCTCTGGGGCCAACGTCCTGACTTTC. Amino acids: CASSPGGSSGANVLTF. The full variable domain, rest sourced from reference TRBV5-1 and TRBJ2-6, is KAGVTQTPRYLIKTRGQQVTLSCSPISGHRSVSWYQQTPGQGLQFLFEYFSETQRNKGNFPGRFSGRQFSNSRSEMNVSTLELGDSALYLCASSPGGSSGANVLTFGAGSRLTVL.

This clone occurred many times. This chain connects TRBV10-3 to TRBJ1-2; the match to TRBD1 covers 7 bases. The CDR3 extends over 14 amino acids. Germline values: CDR1 ENHRY, CDR2 SYGVKD. Germline trimming cut 2 bases from V and 4 bases from J; bases unmatched to any gene: 4. This CDR3 reads CAISETGTAYGYTF. CDR3 DNA: TGTGCCATCAGTGAGACCGGGACAGCCTATGGCTACACCTTC.

V gene TRBV27 combines with J gene TRBJ2-3; 14 bases align to TRBD2. With 10 bases clipped from V and 4 bases from J, the junction kept 4 bases outside the gene matches. The V gene's germline CDR1 is MNHEY and CDR2 SMNVEV (reference sequence). The CDR3 has 14 amino acids. The DNA for the CDR3 is TGTGCCAAACCGGGACTAGCGGGAGCAGATACGCAGTATTTT. Encoded protein: CAKPGLAGADTQYF.

The rearrangement links TRBV19 to TRBJ1-1; weak D call: TRBD1 (5 bases). CDR3 length: 15 amino acids. Between the trimmed V and J ends, which lost 7 bases and 0 bases, there was a span of 15 bases. Germline V gene data show CDR1 as LNHDA and CDR2 as SQIVND (reference sequence). The CDR3 DNA is TGTGCCAGTACCTACGCGGCGGACATGAACACTGAAGCTTTCTTT. Encoded protein: CASTYAADMNTEAFF.

This clone was picked up a small number of times. V gene TRBV29-1 combines with J gene TRBJ2-1; 10 bases map to TRBD2. Germline CDR1 is SQVTM and CDR2 is ANQGSEA. The CDR3 has 13 residues. Losses at the gene ends were 3 bases for V and 7 bases for J; bases not matched to a gene: 3. CDR3 sequence reads: CSVDASGSNEQFF. The CDR3 DNA reads as TGCAGCGTTGACGCTAGCGGGAGTAATGAGCAGTTCTTC.

This clone has only one observation. This chain uses TRBV23-1 with TRBJ1-5, with no clear D. TRBV23-1 is flagged as an ORF with uncertain function. Deletions cut 2 bases from V and 0 bases from J, with 8 bases between. The CDR3 extends over 15 amino acids. The DNA for the CDR3 is TGCGCCAGCAGTCAACCGCGGGTTAGCAATCAGCCCCAGCATTTT. Translated: CASSQPRVSNQPQHF.

The chain joins TRBV5-4 to TRBJ2-1; 7 bases match TRBD2. The CDR3 is 19 residues long. In germline, CDR1 is SGHNT, CDR2 YYREEE (reference sequence). Trimming took 4 bases from V and 0 from J; bases not matched to a gene: 16. The CDR3 spells CASSPEWGGFPSSYNEQFF. As DNA, the CDR3 is TGTGCCAGCAGCCCCGAGTGGGGGGGGTTCCCCAGCTCCTACAATGAGCAGTTCTTC.

The V gene is TRBV3-1 (or the pseudogene TRBV3-2), the J gene TRBJ2-3, with TRBD2 as a possible D gene (6 bases). V was shortened by 2 bases and J by 4 bases, with 13 bases between the two germline ends. There are 15 residues in the CDR3. From germline, CDR1 is LGHDT and CDR2 YNNKEL (reference sequence). CDR3 in amino acids: CASSQNPGGADTQYF. The CDR3 nucleotides read TGTGCCAGCAGCCAAAATCCGGGCGGGGCAGATACGCAGTATTTT.

The chain recombines TRBV10-1 with TRBJ2-2, with TRBD1 identical over 10 bases. Germline lookup yields CDR1 WNHNN and CDR2 SYGVQD (reference sequence). This CDR3 comprises 15 residues. After removal of 5 bases from V and 5 bases from J, the junction contained 5 bases not matched to a gene. Here the CDR3 DNA reads TGCGCCAGCAGTACCGGGACAGGGGAGACCGGGGAGCTGTTTTTT. It codes for CASSTGTGETGELFF.

The V call is TRBV5-1, the J call TRBJ2-2, with 9 bases identical to TRBD1. The junction had 5 bases not matched to a gene; V was cut back by 2 bases and J by 6 bases. The CDR3 length is 15 residues. CDR1 is SGHRS and CDR2 is YFSETQ in the germline V gene. The CDR3 sequence: CASSLQGASSGELFF. CDR3 nucleotide sequence: TGCGCCAGCAGCTTACAGGGGGCTTCTTCCGGGGAGCTGTTTTTT.

The chain recombines TRBV14 with TRBJ1-2; possibly TRBD1 for D (6 bases). V was cut by 4 bases and J by 0 bases, with 9 bases left in between. Per germline, CDR1 SGHDN and CDR2 FVKESK. The CDR3 is 14 amino acids. The DNA of the CDR3 is TGTGCCAGCAGCCCTCGGACAGCTAACTATGGCTACACCTTC. Protein: CASSPRTANYGYTF.

Note on this clone: This same CDR3 is encoded by further DNA sequences in the sample. The chain employs TRBV11-2 and TRBJ1-3, with 8 bases lining up with TRBD1. CDR3 length equals 15 residues. The junction had 4 bases not matched to a gene; V was cut back by 5 bases and J by 1 base. Germline CDR1 and CDR2: SGHAT and FQNNGV. The CDR3 here is CASSPRTGSGNTIYF. In DNA, the CDR3 is TGTGCCAGCAGCCCCAGGACAGGGTCTGGAAACACCATATATTTT.

This clone occurred once. V gene TRBV2 combines with J gene TRBJ2-7; 8 positions agree with TRBD2. Germline lookup yields CDR1 SNHLY and CDR2 FYNNEI. J gave up 2 bases and V 4 bases, and 1 base lay outside the gene matches. The CDR3 consists of 13 residues. The CDR3 DNA reads TGTGCCAGCAGTGTCGGGGGGGCCTACGAGCAGTACTTC. Translation: CASSVGGAYEQYF. Using reference TRBV2 and TRBJ2-7 for the parts outside the CDR3, the full variable domain is EPEVTQTPSHQVTQMGQEVILRCVPISNHLYFYWYRQILGQKVEFLVSFYNNEISEKSEIFDDQFSVERPDGSNFTLKIRSTKLEDSAMYFCASSVGGAYEQYFGPGTRLTVT.

The chain carries TRBV14 and TRBJ1-1; 7 bases line up with TRBD1. Germline-derived CDR1 and CDR2 are SGHDN and FVKESK. V lost 4 bases to trimming and J lost 2 bases; unmatched junction nucleotides: 4. This CDR3 is 14 amino acids long. The CDR3 region has the DNA TGTGCCAGCAGCCGAGGACAGGCTAACACTGAAGCTTTCTTT. Translated, it gives CASSRGQANTEAFF. Full variable domain (remainder filled in from reference TRBV14 and TRBJ1-1): EAGVTQFPSHSVIEKGQTVTLRCDPISGHDNLYWYRRVMGKEIKFLLHFVKESKQDESGMPNNRFLAERTGGTYSTLKVQPAELEDSGVYFCASSRGQANTEAFFGQGTRLTVV.

The V call is TRBV6-5, the J call TRBJ2-7, with D possibly TRBD1 on 7 matching bases. This CDR3 has 13 residues. Germline V gene sequence: CDR1 MNHEY, CDR2 SVGAGI. V was trimmed by 6 bases and J by 4 bases, leaving 13 bases between them. CDR3 region: CASRQTGRYEQYF. CDR3 DNA: TGTGCCAGCAGGCAGACAGGGAGGTACGAGCAGTACTTC.

This chain connects TRBV5-1 to TRBJ2-1; 7 bases map to TRBD1. The CDR3 runs 18 residues. Germline CDR1 is SGHRS and CDR2 is YFSETQ. Unmatched junction bases numbered 9, after V lost 0 bases and J lost 0 bases. DNA of the CDR3: TGCGCCAGCAGCTTGGTCCCCTCGACAGGGAGCTCCTACAATGAGCAGTTCTTC. Amino acid sequence: CASSLVPSTGSSYNEQFF.

The count of this clone is one. This chain links TRBV5-1 with TRBJ2-1; 7 bases are a match to TRBD2. Losses at the gene ends were 0 bases for V and 4 bases for J; bases not matched to a gene: 10. This CDR3 is built from 17 residues. Germline V gene sequence: CDR1 SGHRS, CDR2 YFSETQ. Here the CDR3 DNA reads TGCGCCAGCAGCTTGGTGATGGCGGGAGAGCTATACAATGAGCAGTTCTTC. This encodes CASSLVMAGELYNEQFF.